The 15 T cell receptor beta chains below all came from one sample that was sequenced in a study of OX40 agonist ivuxolimab in advanced cancers. Generated by immunoSEQ multiplex PCR, the TCRdb table keeps only in-frame clones and is missing some. This table holds about 86,000 clones, nearly 90% found once. The material was CD4+ or CD8+ T cells sorted from blood, obtained in a trial of the OX40 agonist ivuxolimab. These receptors came from an adult with an advanced solid tumor such as melanoma, head and neck, liver or kidney cancer.

In this sample, this clone turned up a few times. The rearrangement joins TRBV9 to TRBJ2-1, with D uncertain. Trimming took 3 bases from V and 0 from J, leaving 7 bases between them. This CDR3 contains 14 residues. Germline V gene data show CDR1 as SGDLS and CDR2 as YYNGEE. CDR3 nucleotides: TGTGCCAGCAGCGGGGCAAGCTCCTACAATGAGCAGTTCTTC. Amino acids: CASSGASSYNEQFF.

The chain combines TRBV4-1 with TRBJ1-2; tentatively, D is TRBD1 (5 bases). V shed 4 bases and J shed 4 bases, with 10 bases lying between them. The CDR3 has 13 amino acids. Germline values: CDR1 MGHRA, CDR2 YSYEKL. CDR3 DNA: TGCGCCAGCAGCCGGACACCGCTCTATGGCTACACCTTC. Its protein is CASSRTPLYGYTF.

This clone occurred once. The junction departs from germline at one end; a sequencing error may be responsible. The chain has TRBV5-8 and TRBJ2-7, with 12 bases identical to TRBD1. Germline V gene lookup returns CDR1 SGHTS and CDR2 YDEGEE. The CDR3 is 16 residues long. CDR3 amino acids: CASSLVGTGGSNEQYF. DNA of the CDR3: TGTGCCAGCAGCTTGGTCGGGACAGGGGGCTCCAACGAGCAGTACTTC.

The chain uses TRBV21-1 and TRBJ1-5; the table assigns TRBD1, which was not confirmed against the DNA. TRBV21-1 is recorded as a pseudogene. This CDR3 has 17 residues. The CDR3 loop reads CASPIRTGGFGNQPQHF. In nucleotides, the CDR3 is TGTGCCAGCCCTATCCGGACAGGGGGGTTTGGCAATCAGCCCCAGCATTTT.

V is TRBV28 and J is TRBJ2-7; 8 nucleotides align to TRBD1. The V segment lost 8 bases and the J segment 4 bases; nucleotides outside the gene matches: 4. Germline lookup yields CDR1 MDHEN and CDR2 SYDVKM. CDR3 size: 12 residues. Here the CDR3 reads CASATGGYEQYF. The DNA of the CDR3 is TGTGCCAGCGCTACAGGGGGGTACGAGCAGTACTTC.

This chain uses TRBV5-4 with TRBJ2-7; 7 bases agree with TRBD2. V was clipped by 4 bases and J by 11 bases; unmatched bases: 15. The CDR3 runs to 14 residues. Germline V gene lookup returns CDR1 SGHNT and CDR2 YYREEE (reference sequence). The DNA of the CDR3 is TGTGCCAGCAGCCCGAGCGGGAACGACCCTACGAAGTACTTC. Encoded protein: CASSPSGNDPTKYF.

In this sample, this clone turned up a few times. The chain employs TRBV28 and TRBJ1-5, with D hard to call. In germline, CDR1 is MDHEN, CDR2 SYDVKM. V lost 6 bases and J 11 bases, leaving 17 bases between the germline ends. The CDR3 contains 13 residues. CDR3 residues: CASSRTPGEAQHF. The DNA of the CDR3 is TGTGCCAGCAGCCGCACCCCTGGGGAGGCCCAGCATTTT.

The gene calls are TRBV11-2 and TRBJ2-1, with 14 positions matching TRBD2. The length of the CDR3 is 15 residues. J was trimmed by 7 bases and V by 5 bases; bases with no gene match: 4. The germline CDR1 and CDR2 sequences are SGHAT and FQNNGV. The CDR3 DNA reads as TGTGCCAGCAGCGGGTGGACTAGCGGGAGGAATGAGCAGTTCTTC. Translated, it gives CASSGWTSGRNEQFF.

This clone was recorded once. The gene calls are TRBV11-2 and TRBJ1-2; 9 bases match TRBD1. This CDR3 comprises 15 residues. Germline CDR1 and CDR2: SGHAT and FQNNGV. The junction had 3 bases not matched to a gene; V was cut back by 1 base and J by 3 bases. DNA for the CDR3: TGTGCCAGCAGCTTAGGAGGACAGGGGTACTATGGCTACACCTTC. This encodes CASSLGGQGYYGYTF.

The rearrangement uses TRBV15 and TRBJ2-5; D remains ambiguous. Trimming cost V 0 bases and J 4 bases, with 9 bases left between them. The germline V gene has CDR1 LNHNV and CDR2 YYDKDF (reference sequence). This CDR3 comprises 14 residues. The chain's CDR3 is CATSREALVETQYF. The CDR3 DNA reads as TGTGCCACCAGCAGAGAAGCCCTGGTAGAGACCCAGTACTTC.

The rearrangement links TRBV18 to TRBJ2-7, with D maybe TRBD1 (6 bases). Germline V CDR1 and CDR2: KGHSH, LQKENI. This CDR3 has 13 amino acids. V was pared by 5 bases and J by 1 base, with 9 bases between. The CDR3 here is CASSTGQSYEQYF. As DNA, the CDR3 is TGTGCCAGCTCAACGGGACAATCCTACGAGCAGTACTTC.

The rearrangement links TRBV9 to TRBJ2-7; 7 bases align to TRBD1. The CDR3 extends over 15 amino acids. CDR1 and CDR2 from the germline V gene are SGDLS and YYNGEE. J lost 2 bases, V lost 4 bases, and 9 bases had no gene match. The CDR3 DNA reads as TGTGCCAGCAGCCTATCGACAGGGCCTACCTACGAGCAGTACTTC. It translates to CASSLSTGPTYEQYF.

V is TRBV19 and J is TRBJ1-2; D is unresolved. This CDR3 region has 13 residues. Germline CDR1 and CDR2: LNHDA and SQIVND (reference sequence). With 7 bases removed from V and 0 bases from J, the gap between germline ends came to 9 bases. The CDR3 DNA reads as TGTGCCAGTACGGAGACGGCTAACTATGGCTACACCTTC. Its translation: CASTETANYGYTF.

V usage is TRBV7-8 and J usage is TRBJ2-3; D is tentatively TRBD1 or TRBD2 (5 bases each). From germline, CDR1 is SGHVS and CDR2 FQNEAQ. This CDR3 contains 15 residues. The V end lost 8 bases, the J end lost 6 bases, and 21 bases lay between the germline ends. CDR3 sequence reads: CASSTPGPTADTQYF. The CDR3 DNA reads TGTGCCAGCTCGACTCCGGGACCTACTGCGGATACGCAGTATTTT.

The chain has TRBV27 and TRBJ1-2, with unresolved D. Trimming took off 7 bases at V and 8 bases at J, with 14 bases between the two ends. In germline, CDR1 is MNHEY, CDR2 SMNVEV (reference sequence). This CDR3 is built from 12 residues. CDR3 in DNA: TGTGCCAGCACCGATGACGGACGCGGCTACACCTTC. Amino acid sequence: CASTDDGRGYTF.